This T cell receptor (beta chain) was sequenced in a study of shared clonotypes between healthy human individuals. TCRdb keeps only in-frame clones here, not all; method: immunoSEQ multiplex PCR. This sample has about 2,200,000 clones; 85% to 95% occur once, and the top ten carry around 1.7%. CD45RO negativity and positive selection for CCR7 defined naive CD8 cells, a population that excluded terminally differentiated effector memory CD45RA+ cells. The CDR3 length is 13 residues. Germline lookup yields CDR1 MNHNS and CDR2 SASEGT. V was pared by 4 bases and J by 5 bases, with 11 bases between. The sequenced sample was naive CD8+ T cells from PBMCs. The clonotype originates from a man aged 18 to 35 in good health. Some clones in this sample may be carry-over from other donors' samples. This chain uses TRBV6-1 with TRBJ2-5; D call uncertain. DNA for the CDR3: TGTGCCAGCAGTGGTAGACTTATGGAGACCCAGTACTTC. Translation gives CASSGRLMETQYF.